These T cell receptor beta chains were read from a single sample in a study of cytomegalovirus exposure and HLA in healthy donors. Some clones are missing from TCRdb's copy, which holds only in-frame ones; the method was immunoSEQ multiplex PCR. The sample has about 150,000 clones; approximately 86% are singletons. Material: PBMCs. These receptors were taken from a human donor in good health. CDR3s include the opening cysteine and the closing phenylalanine or tryptophan. The order of the fields is D gene, V gene, J gene, CDR3 DNA, CDR3 protein. D genes are given only for firm matches.

D: NA; V: TRBV6-4; J: TRBJ1-3; DNA: TGTGCCAGCAGTCCGGGACATGGAAACACCATATATTTT; CDR3: CASSPGHGNTIYF
D: TRBD1; V: TRBV27; J: TRBJ2-7; DNA: TGTGCCAGCAGTTGGGACAGTACCTACGAGCAGTACTTC; CDR3: CASSWDSTYEQYF
D: NA; V: TRBV20-1; J: TRBJ2-7; DNA: TGCAGTGCTATGCGGTCCTACGAGCAGTACTTC; CDR3: CSAMRSYEQYF
D: NA; V: TRBV7-3; J: TRBJ1-1; DNA: TGTGCCAGCAGCTTACAGGGGAAGACTGAAGCTTTCTTT; CDR3: CASSLQGKTEAFF
D: TRBD1; V: TRBV27; J: TRBJ2-2; DNA: TGTGCCAGCAGGGGGACAGGGGTTGACGGGGAGCTGTTTTTT; CDR3: CASRGTGVDGELFF
D: NA; V: TRBV5-6; J: TRBJ1-2; DNA: TGTGCCAGCAGCTTGCTTTGGGGCGACTATGGCTACACCTTC; CDR3: CASSLLWGDYGYTF
D: NA; V: TRBV18; J: TRBJ1-1; DNA: TGTGCCAGCTCACCCAATCACAGGTTAAACACTGAAGCTTTCTTT; CDR3: CASSPNHRLNTEAFF
D: NA; V: TRBV6-1; J: TRBJ2-7; DNA: TGTGCCAGCGGTAGACAGGCCCGGGGGGCCTACGAGCAGTACTTC; CDR3: CASGRQARGAYEQYF
D: TRBD1; V: TRBV6-5; J: TRBJ1-2; DNA: TGTGCCAGCAGTCCCGGGACAGGGTTCGGGGGTGGCTACACCTTC; CDR3: CASSPGTGFGGGYTF
D: NA; V: TRBV7-3; J: TRBJ1-2; DNA: TGTGCCAGCAGTCAGGGGTTCGGGGGCTACACCTTC; CDR3: CASSQGFGGYTF
D: TRBD2; V: TRBV7-2; J: TRBJ2-3; DNA: TGTGCCAGCAGCTTCACCCATACGGGAGGCACGCAGTATTTT; CDR3: CASSFTHTGGTQYF